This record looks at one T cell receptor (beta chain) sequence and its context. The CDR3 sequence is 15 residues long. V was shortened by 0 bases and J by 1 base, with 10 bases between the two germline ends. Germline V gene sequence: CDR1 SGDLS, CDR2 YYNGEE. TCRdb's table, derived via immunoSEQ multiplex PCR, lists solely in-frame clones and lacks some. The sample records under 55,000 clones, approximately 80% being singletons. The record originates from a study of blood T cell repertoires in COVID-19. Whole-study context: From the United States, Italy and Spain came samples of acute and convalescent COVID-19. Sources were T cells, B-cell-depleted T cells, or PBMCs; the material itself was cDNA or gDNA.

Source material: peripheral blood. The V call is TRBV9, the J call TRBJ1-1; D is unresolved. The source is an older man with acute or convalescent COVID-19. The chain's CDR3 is CASSVGAGRNTEAFF. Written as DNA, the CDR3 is TGTGCCAGCAGCGTAGGGGCAGGTAGGAACACTGAAGCTTTCTTT.